Presented here are 13 T cell receptor beta chains from one specimen sequenced in a study of shared clonotypes between healthy human individuals. Selected positively for CCR7 and CD45RO-negative, naive CD8 cells excluded terminally differentiated effector memory CD45RA+ cells. Repertoires were generated with immunoSEQ multiplex PCR, while TCRdb's copy carries only in-frame clones and drops some. The data contain about 2.2 million clones, just over 90% of them singletons. Sequencing was performed on naive CD8+ T cells from PBMCs. These receptors were obtained from a man between 18 and 35 years old in good health. Some clones in this sample may be carry-over from other donors' samples.

The rearrangement joins TRBV9 to TRBJ2-7; TRBD2 matches at 10 bases. This CDR3 has 16 residues. The trim removed 1 base at V and 2 bases at J, leaving 6 bases unmatched. Germline V lookup: CDR1 SGDLS, CDR2 YYNGEE. CDR3 region: CASSVSSSGSPYEQYF. The CDR3 DNA sequence: TGTGCCAGCAGCGTATCCTCTAGCGGGAGCCCCTACGAGCAGTACTTC.

The rearrangement links TRBV27 to TRBJ2-1; no reliable D call. Germline values: CDR1 MNHEY, CDR2 SMNVEV (reference sequence). This CDR3 has 13 amino acids. Trimming removed 0 bases from V and 6 bases from J, with 6 bases in between. The CDR3 nucleotides are TGTGCCAGCAGTTTATCCCGATTCAATGAGCAGTTCTTC. This encodes CASSLSRFNEQFF.

The V gene is TRBV27, the J gene TRBJ2-1; 7 nucleotides align to TRBD2. Trimming at V came to 2 bases and at J to 6 bases, leaving 4 bases not matched to a gene. The germline V gene encodes CDR1 MNHEY and CDR2 SMNVEV (reference sequence). The CDR3 runs to 14 residues. CDR3 sequence: CASSLLAVPNEQFF. The CDR3 DNA is TGTGCCAGCAGTTTACTAGCGGTACCCAATGAGCAGTTCTTC.

The chain combines TRBV11-2 with TRBJ2-7; unclear D gene. The CDR3 has 13 amino acids. Germline lookup yields CDR1 SGHAT and CDR2 FQNNGV. V was pared by 3 bases and J by 3 bases, with 9 bases between. CDR3 sequence reads: CASSFGLRYEQYF. CDR3 bases: TGTGCCAGCAGCTTTGGTCTCCGCTACGAGCAGTACTTC.

V and J are TRBV6-5 and TRBJ2-7; D is possibly TRBD1 or TRBD2 (7 bases each). This CDR3 has 16 amino acids. V shed 0 bases and J shed 4 bases, with 16 bases lying between them. Germline V gene lookup returns CDR1 MNHEY and CDR2 SVGAGI. The CDR3 sequence is CASSYSTYRGGYEQYF. The CDR3 DNA sequence: TGTGCCAGCAGTTACTCGACCTACAGGGGAGGGTACGAGCAGTACTTC.

V is TRBV6-4 and J is TRBJ1-2; 7 bases align to TRBD1. The CDR3 has 15 amino acids. The V segment lost 6 bases and the J segment 2 bases; nucleotides outside the gene matches: 9. CDR1 and CDR2 from the germline V gene are MRHNA and SNTAGT. CDR3 sequence (DNA): TGTGCCAGCAGAGTCAGGGACAGCACCAACTATGGCTACACCTTC. Its protein product is CASRVRDSTNYGYTF.

The J gene is TRBJ1-5, the V gene TRBV28; D call uncertain. From germline, CDR1 is MDHEN and CDR2 SYDVKM. The CDR3 totals 11 residues. Between the trimmed V and J ends, which lost 3 bases and 8 bases, there was a span of 5 bases. Here the CDR3 reads CASSFDKPQHF. The CDR3 region has the DNA TGTGCCAGCAGTTTCGACAAGCCCCAGCATTTT.

The genes are TRBV28 and TRBJ2-1; 8 bases map to TRBD1. With V trimmed by 0 bases and J by 5 bases, 6 bases remained unmatched. The germline gives CDR1 MDHEN, CDR2 SYDVKM. This CDR3 spans 16 amino acids. The CDR3 protein is CASSLWATGANNEQFF. CDR3 bases: TGTGCCAGCAGTTTATGGGCGACAGGGGCCAACAATGAGCAGTTCTTC.

The V call is TRBV28, the J call TRBJ2-3, with TRBD2 matching 11 bases. V lost 6 bases and J lost 1; bases outside the gene matches: 9. From germline, CDR1 is MDHEN and CDR2 SYDVKM. The CDR3 has 17 amino acids. The CDR3 region has the DNA TGTGCCAGCAGGGGGACTAGCGGTGTATTTGGCACAGATACGCAGTATTTT. This encodes CASRGTSGVFGTDTQYF.

The rearrangement links TRBV5-4 to TRBJ2-5; unclear D gene. Trimming removed 7 bases from V and 2 bases from J, with 12 bases in between. Looked up from germline, CDR1 is SGHNT and CDR2 is YYREEE (reference sequence). CDR3 length: 13 residues. In nucleotides, the CDR3 is TGTGCCAGCGGGGTCCCTGAACAAGAGACCCAGTACTTC. It translates to CASGVPEQETQYF.

The chain recombines TRBV6-1 with TRBJ1-4; 7 bases match TRBD1. The V and J ends lost 7 bases and 0 bases, in that order; junction bases with no gene match: 5. CDR1 MNHNS and CDR2 SASEGT come from the germline V gene. The CDR3 has 15 amino acids. DNA for the CDR3: TGTGCCAGCACCCAAGACAGGGCAACTAATGAAAAACTGTTTTTT. Its translation is CASTQDRATNEKLFF.

This chain connects TRBV6-1 to TRBJ2-7; 9 positions agree with TRBD2. The CDR3 loop spans 14 amino acids. V shed 3 bases and J 2 bases; nucleotides not matched to a gene: 2. The V gene's germline CDR1 is MNHNS and CDR2 SASEGT. Here the CDR3 reads CASSDIAGAYEQYF. The DNA for the CDR3 is TGTGCCAGCAGTGATATAGCGGGGGCCTACGAGCAGTACTTC.

The genes are TRBV7-9 and TRBJ1-2; D ambiguous. The CDR3 spans 14 residues. Germline assignment: CDR1 SEHNR and CDR2 FQNEAQ (reference sequence). V was shortened by 5 bases and J by 6 bases, with 16 bases between the two germline ends. The CDR3 is CASSPEAAVNGYTF. DNA of the CDR3: TGTGCCAGCAGCCCAGAAGCAGCAGTAAATGGCTACACCTTC.